Each of the 18 T cell receptor beta chains below was sequenced from the same sample in a study of blood T cell repertoires in COVID-19 (dated by TCRdb to 2018 to 2021). The library was prepared using the immunoSEQ multiplex PCR assay. Held by TCRdb, this immuneACCESS table contains in-frame sequences only and omits some clones. Under half of the omission traces to an unresolved V gene where checked; the cause of the rest is unknown. This sample has 200,000 to 250,000 clones in its table, and 85% to 90% of those were observed once. The ten biggest clones cover about 1.5% of the sample. Sequenced sample: PBMCs or T cells enriched from blood (not recorded which). Receptors were obtained from a woman aged 45-65 years who had recovered from COVID-19.

The V and J genes are TRBV27 and TRBJ1-1; D remains ambiguous. Germline V gives CDR1 MNHEY, CDR2 SMNVEV (reference sequence). This CDR3 comprises 13 residues. V gave up 3 bases and J gave up 4 bases, with 9 bases separating them. For the CDR3, the DNA is TGTGCCAGCAGTTTCACCCGGGTCACTGAAGCTTTCTTT. Translation gives CASSFTRVTEAFF.

Here the CDR3 reads CASSFLSGLVEQYF. The DNA of the CDR3 is TGTGCCAGCAGCTTTTTATCGGGACTAGTGGAGCAGTACTTC. The chain links TRBV7-8 to TRBJ2-7; 8 nucleotides agree with TRBD2. This CDR3 comprises 14 residues. The germline CDR1 and CDR2 sequences are SGHVS and FQNEAQ. The junction had 8 bases not matched to a gene; V was cut back by 3 bases and J by 7 bases.

V gene TRBV2 combines with J gene TRBJ1-5; 10 bases map to TRBD1. V lost 3 bases to trimming and J lost 7 bases; unmatched junction nucleotides: 6. CDR1 SNHLY and CDR2 FYNNEI come from the germline V gene. The CDR3 loop spans 15 amino acids. CDR3 loop: CASSDGTGEDQPQHF. The CDR3 coding sequence is TGTGCCAGCAGTGACGGGACAGGGGAGGACCAGCCCCAGCATTTT.

V gene TRBV28 combines with J gene TRBJ1-1, with a possible D match to TRBD1 (5 bases). Germline CDR1 and CDR2: MDHEN and SYDVKM. The CDR3 covers 13 residues. V lost 3 bases and J 4 bases, leaving 9 bases between the germline ends. The chain's CDR3 is CASSFKGITEAFF. The CDR3 DNA sequence: TGTGCCAGCAGTTTCAAGGGGATCACTGAAGCTTTCTTT.

The chain employs TRBV28 and TRBJ2-7, with a weak D call TRBD1 (5 bases). Germline loops: CDR1 MDHEN, CDR2 SYDVKM. This CDR3 is built from 16 residues. Trimming pared 2 bases from V and 4 bases from J, leaving 18 bases between. This CDR3 reads CASSLLGAPISYEQYF. For the CDR3, the DNA is TGTGCCAGCAGTTTACTTGGGGCCCCAATCTCGTACGAGCAGTACTTC.

The chain carries TRBV5-1 and TRBJ1-2; D may be TRBD1 (5 bases). Looked up from germline, CDR1 is SGHRS and CDR2 is YFSETQ. CDR3 length: 15 amino acids. V lost 2 bases and J 0 bases, leaving 11 bases between the germline ends. The CDR3 sequence is CASSLTGDTNYGYTF. CDR3 nucleotide sequence: TGCGCCAGCAGCTTAACAGGAGATACTAACTATGGCTACACCTTC.

The V gene is TRBV28, the J gene TRBJ1-2, with a weak D call TRBD1 (5 bases). Germline values: CDR1 MDHEN, CDR2 SYDVKM. V was clipped by 4 bases and J by 6 bases, with 12 bases between them. The CDR3 length is 13 residues. The CDR3: CASSSGGYNGYTF. In DNA form, the CDR3 reads TGTGCCAGCAGTTCTGGGGGGTACAATGGCTACACCTTC.

The chain is built from TRBV5-1 and TRBJ1-6, with 8 bases aligning to TRBD1. Germline V gives CDR1 SGHRS, CDR2 YFSETQ. V shed 0 bases and J 14 bases; nucleotides not matched to a gene: 7. The CDR3 is made up of 14 amino acids. The CDR3 loop reads CASSLVEQGEALHF. As DNA, the CDR3 is TGCGCCAGCAGCTTGGTGGAACAGGGGGAGGCCCTCCACTTT.

This sequence joins TRBV11-2 and TRBJ2-1; possible D gene TRBD1, 6 bases. The V and J ends lost 1 base and 10 bases respectively, with 11 bases between them. Germline V gene sequence: CDR1 SGHAT, CDR2 FQNNGV. The CDR3 sequence is 13 residues long. The chain's CDR3 is CASSLGDRGEQFF. As DNA, the CDR3 is TGTGCCAGCAGCTTAGGCGATAGGGGGGAGCAGTTCTTC. The full variable domain, with the rest looked up from reference TRBV11-2 and TRBJ2-1, is EAGVAQSPRYKIIEKRQSVAFWCNPISGHATLYWYQQILGQGPKLLIQFQNNGVVDDSQLPKDRFSAERLKGVDSTLKIQPAKLEDSAVYLCASSLGDRGEQFFGPGTRLTVL.

This clone was observed once. The V call is TRBV30, the J call TRBJ1-5, with D maybe TRBD1 (5 bases). Germline loops: CDR1 GTSNPN, CDR2 SVGIG (reference sequence). CDR3 length equals 13 residues. V gave up 8 bases and J gave up 1 base, with 12 bases separating them. CDR3 sequence reads: CALAGGSNQPQHF. The CDR3 nucleotides read TGTGCCCTGGCCGGGGGGAGCAATCAGCCCCAGCATTTT.

The V gene is TRBV28, the J gene TRBJ1-5; D is unclear. V was trimmed by 6 bases and J by 3 bases, leaving 18 bases between them. The CDR3 runs 16 residues. Germline V gene data show CDR1 as MDHEN and CDR2 as SYDVKM. CDR3 sequence (DNA): TGTGCCAGCAGGAGTAGTTCAGGTTTCTCCAATCAGCCCCAGCATTTT. Its translation: CASRSSSGFSNQPQHF.

V and J are TRBV18 and TRBJ1-2; possibly TRBD1 for D (6 bases). V was shortened by 5 bases and J by 2 bases, with 9 bases between the two germline ends. The CDR3 runs to 13 residues. Germline-derived CDR1 and CDR2 are KGHSH and LQKENI. The CDR3 loop reads CASSMDRNYGYTF. CDR3 DNA: TGTGCCAGCTCAATGGACAGAAACTATGGCTACACCTTC.

The CDR3 DNA follows: TGCGCCAGCAGTGAGTTGGGGGCGGGGAACACTGAAGCTTTCTTT. Translating it yields CASSELGAGNTEAFF. The chain carries TRBV10-2 and TRBJ1-1, with D tentatively TRBD1 (6 bases). Per germline, CDR1 WSHSY and CDR2 SAAADI. Trimming shortened V by 1 base and J by 1 base, and 10 bases separated the two germline ends. This CDR3 has 15 amino acids.

The J gene is TRBJ1-2, the V gene TRBV30; TRBD1 matches at 8 bases. Germline assignment: CDR1 GTSNPN and CDR2 SVGIG (reference sequence). V lost 1 base, J lost 6 bases, and 4 bases stayed unmatched. This CDR3 comprises 13 residues. The CDR3 sequence is CAWSGGTGNGYTF. The CDR3 DNA is TGTGCCTGGAGTGGAGGGACAGGCAATGGCTACACCTTC.

The V gene is TRBV7-9, the J gene TRBJ2-3; D may be TRBD1 (6 bases). The germline V gene has CDR1 SEHNR and CDR2 FQNEAQ (reference sequence). This CDR3 is 13 amino acids long. The V end lost 4 bases, the J end lost 3 bases, and 8 bases lay between the germline ends. CDR3 in amino acids: CASSSQGTDTQYF. The CDR3 nucleotides read TGTGCCAGCAGCTCCCAGGGGACAGATACGCAGTATTTT.

The V and J genes are TRBV28 and TRBJ2-1; no firm D call. In germline, CDR1 is MDHEN, CDR2 SYDVKM. The CDR3 runs 11 residues. Trimming left V 7 bases short and J 9 bases short, with 10 bases between. CDR3 region: CASNSLGEQFF. Here the CDR3 DNA reads TGTGCCAGCAACAGCTTAGGTGAGCAGTTCTTC.

The V and J genes are TRBV28 and TRBJ1-1; D may be TRBD1 (5 bases). Trimming took 6 bases from V and 2 from J, leaving 19 bases between them. Looked up from germline, CDR1 is MDHEN and CDR2 is SYDVKM. There are 16 residues in the CDR3. The CDR3 loop reads CASSRTPTGVNTEAFF. The CDR3 bases are TGTGCCAGCAGCCGGACCCCAACAGGAGTCAACACTGAAGCTTTCTTT.

This chain uses TRBV27 with TRBJ2-7, with 11 positions matching TRBD1. V was clipped by 5 bases and J by 5 bases; unmatched bases: 5. Germline V gene sequence: CDR1 MNHEY, CDR2 SMNVEV (reference sequence). The CDR3 has 14 amino acids. The DNA of the CDR3 is TGTGCCAGCAGTCCCGGGACAGGGGGAGACGAGCAGTACTTC. The encoded protein is CASSPGTGGDEQYF.